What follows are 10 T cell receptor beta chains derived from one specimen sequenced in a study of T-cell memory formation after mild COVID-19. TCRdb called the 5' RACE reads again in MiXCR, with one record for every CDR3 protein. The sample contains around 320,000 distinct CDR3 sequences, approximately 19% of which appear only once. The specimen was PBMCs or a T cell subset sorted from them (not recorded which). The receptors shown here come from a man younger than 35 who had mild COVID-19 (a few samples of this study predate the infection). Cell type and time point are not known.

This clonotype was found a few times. The CDR3 loop is CASSLSSGGSNFYNEQFF. CDR3 DNA sequence: TGTGCCAGCAGCCTGAGCAGCGGGGGGTCCAATTTCTACAATGAGCAGTTCTTC. The chain is built from TRBV9 and TRBJ2-1; 9 bases align to TRBD2. This CDR3 comprises 18 residues. The trim removed 4 bases at V and 3 bases at J, leaving 14 bases unmatched. Germline CDR1 SGDLS, CDR2 YYNGEE.

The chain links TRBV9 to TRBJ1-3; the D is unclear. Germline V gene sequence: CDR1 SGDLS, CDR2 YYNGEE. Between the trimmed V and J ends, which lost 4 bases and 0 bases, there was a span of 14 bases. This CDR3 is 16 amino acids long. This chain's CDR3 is CASSPRGGFSGNTIYF. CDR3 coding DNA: TGTGCCAGCAGCCCCCGGGGAGGTTTCTCTGGAAACACCATATATTTT.

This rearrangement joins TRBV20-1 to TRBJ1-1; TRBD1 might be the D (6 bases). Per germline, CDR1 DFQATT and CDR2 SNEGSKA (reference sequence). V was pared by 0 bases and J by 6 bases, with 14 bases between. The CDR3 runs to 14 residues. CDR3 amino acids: CSARDRRGLPEAFF. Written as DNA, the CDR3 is TGCAGTGCTAGAGATCGACGGGGGCTCCCTGAAGCTTTCTTT.

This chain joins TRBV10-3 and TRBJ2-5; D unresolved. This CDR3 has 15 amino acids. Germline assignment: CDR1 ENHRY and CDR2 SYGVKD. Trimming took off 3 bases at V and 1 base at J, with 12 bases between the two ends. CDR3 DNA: TGTGCCATCAGTGATATTCGGGCGGCCCAAGAGACCCAGTACTTC. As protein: CAISDIRAAQETQYF.

The CDR3 sequence is CASAWTGQETQYF. CDR3 DNA sequence: TGTGCCAGCGCTTGGACAGGCCAAGAGACCCAGTACTTC. The chain is built from TRBV27 and TRBJ2-5; 7 bases are a match to TRBD1. Germline CDR1 and CDR2: MNHEY and SMNVEV (reference sequence). CDR3 length: 13 amino acids. The J segment lost 1 base and the V segment lost 8 bases, leaving 4 bases of the junction unmatched.

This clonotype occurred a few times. The CDR3 here is CASSNAGTGVPDTQYF. The CDR3 DNA sequence: TGTGCCAGCAGTAACGCCGGGACAGGGGTTCCAGATACGCAGTATTTT. The chain employs TRBV27 and TRBJ2-3; 10 positions match TRBD1. CDR3 length: 16 amino acids. J gave up 4 bases and V 5 bases, and 9 bases lay outside the gene matches. Germline-derived CDR1 and CDR2 are MNHEY and SMNVEV (reference sequence).

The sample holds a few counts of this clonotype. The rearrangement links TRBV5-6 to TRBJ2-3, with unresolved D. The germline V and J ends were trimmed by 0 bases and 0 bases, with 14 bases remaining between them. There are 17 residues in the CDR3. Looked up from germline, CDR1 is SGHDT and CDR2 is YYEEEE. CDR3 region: CASSLGRQAKSTDTQYF. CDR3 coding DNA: TGTGCCAGCAGCTTGGGGCGCCAGGCGAAAAGCACAGATACGCAGTATTTT.

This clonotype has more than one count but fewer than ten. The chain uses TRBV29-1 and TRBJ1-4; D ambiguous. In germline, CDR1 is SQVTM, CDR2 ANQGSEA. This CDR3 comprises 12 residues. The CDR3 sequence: CGTGGPDEKLFF. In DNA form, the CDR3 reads TGCGGCACTGGTGGGCCAGATGAAAAACTGTTTTTT.

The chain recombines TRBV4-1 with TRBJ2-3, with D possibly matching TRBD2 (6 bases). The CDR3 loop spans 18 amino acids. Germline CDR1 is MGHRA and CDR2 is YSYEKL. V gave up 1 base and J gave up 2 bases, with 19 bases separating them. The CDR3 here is CASSQATQLAIFTDTQYF. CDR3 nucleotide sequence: TGCGCCAGCAGCCAAGCCACCCAACTAGCTATATTCACAGATACGCAGTATTTT.

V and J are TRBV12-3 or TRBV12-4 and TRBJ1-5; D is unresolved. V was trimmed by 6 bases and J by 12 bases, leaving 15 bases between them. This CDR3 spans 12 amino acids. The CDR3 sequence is CASRPGLGLQHF. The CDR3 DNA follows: TGTGCCAGCAGACCGGGCCTAGGCCTCCAGCATTTT.